This T cell receptor (beta chain) was observed in a study of identical twins. TCRdb re-analysed the 5' RACE reads in MiXCR, keeping a single row per CDR3 protein. The table includes 1.5 million to 2 million distinct CDR3 sequences, less than 40% detected once. The CDR3 sequence is 14 residues long. The V gene lost 5 bases and the J gene lost 8 bases, with 18 bases spanning the gap. Germline V gene lookup returns CDR1 MNHEY and CDR2 SVGAGI. Source material: cord blood. The receptor was isolated from a newborn girl in good health. This chain joins TRBV6-5 and TRBJ1-2; tentatively, D is TRBD1 (5 bases). The CDR3 region is CASSRTGPTGGYTF. CDR3 DNA sequence: TGTGCCAGCAGTCGGACGGGACCGACTGGGGGCTACACCTTC.